This paragraph covers one TCR beta chain sequence. The germline CDR1 and CDR2 sequences are SGDLS and YYNGEE. The CDR3 length is 15 residues. V lost 0 bases and J lost 1, with 10 bases in between. These data belong to a study of blood T cell repertoires in COVID-19. Produced via immunoSEQ multiplex PCR; TCRdb's table is partial and in-frame only. The sample lists some 180,000 clones; 75% to 90% were seen once. Sample: PBMCs or T cells enriched from blood (not recorded which). The source is a man aged 35 to 55 who had recovered from COVID-19. The chain employs TRBV9 and TRBJ1-1; D unresolved. CDR3 residues: CASSVDPKANTEAFF. The CDR3 bases are TGTGCCAGCAGCGTAGATCCGAAAGCGAACACTGAAGCTTTCTTT. Full variable domain (remainder filled in from reference TRBV9 and TRBJ1-1): DSGVTQTPKHLITATGQRVTLRCSPRSGDLSVYWYQQSLDQGLQFLIQYYNGEERAKGNILERFSAQQFPDLHSELNLSSLELGDSALYFCASSVDPKANTEAFFGQGTRLTVV.